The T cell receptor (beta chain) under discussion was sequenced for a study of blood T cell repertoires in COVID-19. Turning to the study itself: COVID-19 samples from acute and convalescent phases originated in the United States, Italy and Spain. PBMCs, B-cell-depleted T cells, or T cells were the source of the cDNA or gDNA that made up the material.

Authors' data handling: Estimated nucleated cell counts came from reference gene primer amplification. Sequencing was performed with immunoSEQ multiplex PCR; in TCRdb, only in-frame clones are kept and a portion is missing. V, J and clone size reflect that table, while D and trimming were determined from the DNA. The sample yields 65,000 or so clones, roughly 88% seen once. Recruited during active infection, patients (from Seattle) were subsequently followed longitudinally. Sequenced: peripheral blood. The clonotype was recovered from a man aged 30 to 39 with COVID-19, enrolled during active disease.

CDR3 protein: CASSPRSSGASSYNEQFF. The CDR3 nucleotides are TGCGCCAGCAGCCCAAGGAGTAGCGGGGCAAGCTCCTACAATGAGCAGTTCTTC. The rearrangement uses TRBV4-1 and TRBJ2-1; 8 bases fit TRBD2. The ends lost 4 bases at V and 0 bases at J; junction bases unmatched: 11. The CDR3 is made up of 18 amino acids. The germline gives CDR1 MGHRA, CDR2 YSYEKL.